A selection of T cell receptor beta chains follows, all from one sample in a study of blood T cells in healthy people across ages. TCRdb reprocessed the 5' RACE reads with MiXCR, giving one entry per CDR3 protein. The sample yields under 800,000 distinct CDR3 sequences, approximately 39% seen once. The sequencing input was blood. These receptors were collected from an older woman in good health. Both conserved end residues are part of each CDR3. The order of the fields is D gene, V gene, J gene, clone size, CDR3 protein, CDR3 DNA. The D gene is left open where the match is weak. Expanded clones get a size class; other rows say once, few or many, or leave the size out.

NA,TRBV20-1,TRBJ2-7,NA,CSASSGAESSCEQYF,TGCAGTGCTAGTTCCGGGGCCGAGAGCTCCTGCGAGCAGTACTTC
NA,TRBV7-6,TRBJ2-7,few,CASSLVAGVGSGTQTYEQYF,TGTGCCAGCAGCTTAGTAGCCGGTGTTGGGAGCGGGACACAGACCTACGAGCAGTACTTC
TRBD1,TRBV7-2,TRBJ1-5,NA,CASSLMDRGHQPQHF,TGTGCCAGCAGCTTAATGGACAGGGGGCATCAGCCCCAGCATTTT
NA,TRBV28,TRBJ2-3,many,CASLLGQPIGSDTQYF,TGTGCCAGCCTCTTGGGTCAGCCCATAGGTTCCGATACGCAGTATTTT
NA,TRBV3-1,TRBJ1-5,once,CASSPKSARGRGQPQHF,TGTGCCAGCAGCCCAAAGTCTGCCAGGGGACGGGGACAGCCCCAGCATTTT
NA,TRBV7-2,TRBJ2-7,few,CASSHDKYEQYF,TGTGCCAGCAGCCATGATAAATACGAGCAGTACTTC
TRBD1,TRBV11-3,TRBJ2-3,NA,CASSLDGQGFHTQYF,TGTGCCAGCAGCTTAGACGGACAGGGTTTCCATACGCAGTATTTT
TRBD2,TRBV15,TRBJ2-1,NA,CATSRDVVVAGGEQFF,TGTGCCACCAGCAGAGATGTCGTGGTAGCGGGAGGTGAGCAGTTCTTC
NA,TRBV20-1,TRBJ2-4,NA,CSANPRVVDRISIQYF,TGCAGTGCGAACCCCCGCGTAGTGGACCGCATCAGCATTCAGTACTTC
TRBD1,TRBV29-1,TRBJ2-7,NA,CSVGSRQGPAYEQYF,TGCAGCGTAGGCTCAAGACAGGGGCCGGCCTACGAGCAGTACTTC
TRBD1,TRBV27,TRBJ1-6,NA,CASSLGQGANNSPLHF,TGTGCCAGCAGTTTGGGACAGGGGGCGAATAATTCACCCCTCCACTTT
TRBD2,TRBV6-2/TRBV6-3,TRBJ2-1,many,CASRSSGTSGRNEQFF,TGTGCCAGCAGATCCTCCGGGACTAGCGGGAGGAATGAGCAGTTCTTC
TRBD1,TRBV14,TRBJ2-1,NA,CASRVDRNEQFF,TGTGCCAGCAGAGTGGACAGGAATGAGCAGTTCTTC
NA,TRBV10-3,TRBJ1-2,many,CAISEGEGLLNYGYTF,TGTGCCATCAGTGAGGGGGAAGGCCTCCTCAACTATGGCTACACCTTC
NA,TRBV7-9,TRBJ2-6,few,CASSSGLLMVSSGANVLTF,TGTGCCAGCAGCTCGGGACTCTTGATGGTGAGCTCTGGGGCCAACGTCCTGACTTTC
NA,TRBV27,TRBJ1-5,many,CASSLSVSNQPQHF,TGTGCCAGCAGTTTATCAGTTAGCAATCAGCCCCAGCATTTT
NA,TRBV28,TRBJ1-1,few,CASTTTGAPNTEAFF,TGTGCCAGCACCACTACCGGGGCCCCGAACACTGAAGCTTTCTTT
TRBD1,TRBV12-3/TRBV12-4,TRBJ1-5,once,CASSGQGGVEAQHF,TGTGCCAGCAGTGGACAGGGGGGGGTCGAAGCCCAGCATTTT
NA,TRBV4-3,TRBJ1-4,few,CASSHVQGEEKLFF,TGCGCCAGCAGCCACGTACAGGGAGAGGAAAAACTGTTTTTT
TRBD1,TRBV10-3,TRBJ2-4,NA,CAISERTTGDSAKNIQYF,TGTGCCATCAGTGAGCGGACCACAGGGGATAGCGCCAAAAACATTCAGTACTTC
NA,TRBV20-1,TRBJ1-2,once,CSARDDKVYGYTF,TGCAGTGCTAGAGACGACAAAGTCTATGGCTACACCTTC
NA,TRBV3-1,TRBJ2-7,few,CASSQAPGEGYEQYF,TGTGCCAGCAGCCAAGCCCCGGGAGAGGGATACGAGCAGTACTTC
NA,TRBV20-1,TRBJ1-6,NA,CSARPGRAANSPLHF,TGCAGTGCTCGACCGGGGAGGGCGGCGAATTCACCCCTCCACTTT
TRBD2,TRBV9,TRBJ2-5,NA,CASRPSGSGFNEQYF,TGTGCCAGCAGACCTAGCGGGAGCGGCTTCAATGAGCAGTACTTC
NA,TRBV5-1,TRBJ1-1,NA,CASSLARYTEAFF,TGCGCCAGTAGCTTGGCCAGGTACACTGAAGCTTTCTTT
NA,TRBV25-1,TRBJ1-2,NA,CASSVTGSGYTF,TGTGCCAGCAGTGTCACAGGATCCGGCTACACCTTC
NA,TRBV11-2,TRBJ2-1,few,CASSSGTEIYNEQFF,TGTGCCAGCAGTTCCGGGACTGAGATCTACAATGAGCAGTTCTTC
NA,TRBV20-1,TRBJ2-7,NA,CSARDGNYEQYF,TGCAGTGCCAGGGACGGGAACTACGAGCAGTACTTC
NA,TRBV20-1,TRBJ2-5,many,CSASLTRGEETQYF,TGCAGTGCTAGCCTCACTAGGGGGGAAGAGACCCAGTACTTC
NA,TRBV4-1,TRBJ2-3,NA,CASSPQGRGLGDTQYF,TGCGCCAGCAGCCCCCAAGGCCGGGGTTTAGGAGATACGCAGTATTTT
TRBD2,TRBV3-1,TRBJ2-5,NA,CASSPSGGAEETQYF,TGTGCCAGCAGCCCTAGCGGGGGGGCCGAAGAGACCCAGTACTTC
TRBD1,TRBV19,TRBJ2-7,many,CASSLPGQGTYEQYF,TGTGCCAGCAGCCTTCCGGGACAGGGGACCTACGAGCAGTACTTC
TRBD1,TRBV20-1,TRBJ2-1,NA,CSATNRQGPSAQFF,TGCAGTGCTACTAATCGACAGGGGCCTTCTGCGCAGTTCTTC
NA,TRBV7-3,TRBJ2-3,NA,CASSFLGGVSTDTQYF,TGTGCCAGCAGCTTTCTCGGGGGAGTGAGCACAGATACGCAGTATTTT
NA,TRBV4-1,TRBJ2-7,NA,CASSQAEGVEYEQYF,TGCGCCAGCAGCCAAGCTGAAGGGGTAGAATACGAGCAGTACTTC
TRBD1,TRBV4-1,TRBJ1-5,NA,CASSQEQGLGNQPQHF,TGCGCCAGCAGCCAAGAACAGGGGCTAGGCAATCAGCCCCAGCATTTT
NA,TRBV13,TRBJ1-2,NA,CASSLGGREDGYTF,TGTGCCAGCAGCTTAGGCGGCAGGGAGGATGGCTACACCTTC
TRBD1,TRBV28,TRBJ1-2,few,CASRSGTDYGGYTF,TGTGCCAGCAGAAGCGGGACAGATTATGGTGGCTACACCTTC
TRBD1,TRBV7-2,TRBJ1-1,NA,CASSVMTGMNTEAFF,TGTGCCAGCAGCGTAATGACAGGGATGAACACTGAAGCTTTCTTT
NA,TRBV4-1,TRBJ2-3,NA,CASSPGGLSGDTQYF,TGCGCCAGCAGCCCCGGGGGCCTATCGGGAGATACGCAGTATTTT
TRBD2,TRBV7-8,TRBJ2-3,few,CASREGLARSTDTQYF,TGTGCCAGCAGGGAGGGACTAGCGCGTAGCACAGATACGCAGTATTTT
NA,TRBV28,TRBJ1-5,NA,CASSLPAGWKGVNQPQHF,TGTGCCAGCAGTTTACCGGCAGGGTGGAAAGGGGTCAATCAGCCCCAGCATTTT
NA,TRBV7-2,TRBJ2-5,few,CASSEGRIFQETQYF,TGTGCCAGCTCCGAAGGGCGGATATTCCAAGAGACCCAGTACTTC
NA,TRBV20-1,TRBJ2-3,NA,CSARRPGLLRGPSNRTDTQYF,TGCAGTGCTAGGCGCCCGGGGCTTCTGCGGGGTCCCTCAAATCGCACAGATACGCAGTATTTT
TRBD2,TRBV7-6,TRBJ2-5,NA,CASSLASGLGVPETQYF,TGTGCCAGCAGCTTAGCGTCAGGACTAGGGGTTCCGGAGACCCAGTACTTC
NA,TRBV2,TRBJ2-1,NA,CASSPGSYYNEQFF,TGTGCCAGCAGTCCGGGATCCTACTACAATGAGCAGTTCTTC
TRBD1,TRBV29-1,TRBJ2-3,NA,CSVNGQGNTDTQYF,TGCAGCGTCAACGGACAGGGAAACACAGATACGCAGTATTTT
TRBD2,TRBV20-1,TRBJ2-3,NA,CSARVASGSTDTQYF,TGCAGTGCTAGAGTGGCTAGCGGTAGCACAGATACGCAGTATTTT
NA,TRBV3-1,TRBJ2-5,NA,CASSQSIQETQYF,TGTGCCAGCAGCCAAAGCATACAAGAGACCCAGTACTTC
NA,TRBV12-3/TRBV12-4,TRBJ2-1,NA,CASSLFRGQGAYNEQFF,TGTGCCAGCAGTTTATTTCGGGGGCAGGGGGCCTACAATGAGCAGTTCTTC
NA,TRBV11-3,TRBJ2-1,few,CASSLRDNSYNEQFF,TGTGCCAGCAGCCTCCGGGACAACTCCTACAATGAGCAGTTCTTC
NA,TRBV7-9,TRBJ2-1,NA,CASSPIRTGLNEQFF,TGTGCCAGCAGCCCTATCCGAACAGGGTTAAATGAGCAGTTCTTC
NA,TRBV6-5,TRBJ2-7,NA,CASSRGTYNEQYF,TGTGCCAGCAGTCGCGGGACTTACAATGAGCAGTACTTC
NA,TRBV28,TRBJ2-5,NA,CASTSPRGVETQYF,TGTGCCAGCACCTCACCTAGGGGGGTTGAGACCCAGTACTTC
NA,TRBV7-9,TRBJ2-1,few,CASSFQPGRRGNEQFF,TGTGCCAGCAGCTTCCAGCCGGGACGCAGAGGCAATGAGCAGTTCTTC
TRBD2,TRBV4-1,TRBJ2-1,many,CASSQPSGRESLSSYNEQFF,TGCGCCAGCAGCCAACCTAGCGGGAGGGAATCCTTAAGCTCCTACAATGAGCAGTTCTTC
TRBD1,TRBV29-1,TRBJ1-5,NA,CSVGSGQGWPQHF,TGCAGCGTTGGATCGGGACAGGGTTGGCCCCAGCATTTT
TRBD2,TRBV7-9,TRBJ2-1,NA,CASSSRGGAGNEQFF,TGTGCCAGCTCCTCACGGGGGGGGGCCGGAAATGAGCAGTTCTTC
TRBD1,TRBV12-3/TRBV12-4,TRBJ1-5,NA,CASSQPGQINQPQHF,TGTGCCAGCAGTCAACCGGGACAGATCAATCAGCCCCAGCATTTT